These T cell receptor beta chains were read from a single sample in a study of identical twins. TCRdb processed the 5' RACE reads anew with MiXCR; each CDR3 protein has one entry. The sample shows some 210,000 distinct CDR3 sequences, approximately 16% of them seen only once. The sample was also reused in another study, on T cells expressing NK-cell markers.

The sample comprised CD8+ T cells sorted from blood. These receptors were taken from a woman aged 18-35 years in good health. The CDR3 runs from the conserved cysteine through the conserved F or W.

j_call	v_call	cdr3_aa
TRBJ2-1	TRBV7-9	CASSLDGRPYNEQFF
TRBJ2-2	TRBV7-9	CASSPGLAGDAGELFF
TRBJ2-2	TRBV11-2	CASSLLGTSGRYAGELFF
TRBJ1-2	TRBV11-2	CASSLDMGGTF
TRBJ1-2	TRBV11-2	CASSLDWGRTNYGYTF
TRBJ2-3	TRBV27	CASSQGLAGGFTDTQYF
TRBJ1-1	TRBV6-5	CASSYSKGRGITEAFF
TRBJ2-7	TRBV6-5	CASNSGTGVSYEQYF
TRBJ2-7	TRBV7-9	CASSLSGHLYEQYF
TRBJ2-5	TRBV7-9	CASSLERQITETQYF
TRBJ2-7	TRBV11-2	CASGGTGYEQYF
TRBJ2-1	TRBV29-1	CSVVSIPGPKVYNEQFF
TRBJ2-7	TRBV5-1	CASSLVYPGQDPYEQYF
TRBJ2-4	TRBV24-1	CATSVVERRVPLGRAKNIQYF
TRBJ2-4	TRBV5-6	CASSSGGGLVNIQYF